The entry below describes one T cell receptor (beta chain). Its cognate antigen is unknown. This specimen belongs to a study of early T cells in non-severe SARS-CoV-2 infection. Study-wide findings and caveats: VDJdb-based matching was biased toward anti-spike CD8 responses and missed private and CD4 specificities.

The germline V gene encodes CDR1 SGHTA and CDR2 FQGNSA. V shed 5 bases and J 7 bases; nucleotides not matched to a gene: 9. CDR3 size: 16 residues. Unique molecular identifiers were attached to individual cDNA molecules. Each CDR3 protein is one row after TCRdb ran MiXCR on the 5' RACE reads. Of approximately 66,000 distinct CDR3 sequences listed, around 13% are singletons. This TCR came from an adult who was a healthcare worker with PCR-confirmed SARS-CoV-2 infection or an uninfected control (not recorded which). The donor label of this sample is uncertain. The chain joins TRBV7-2 to TRBJ1-6; 9 bases are a match to TRBD1. Sample: whole blood, taken at baseline. For the CDR3, the DNA is TGTGCCAGCAGCCATCCGACAGGGGGTATGAATTCACCCCTCCACTTT. Residues: CASSHPTGGMNSPLHF.